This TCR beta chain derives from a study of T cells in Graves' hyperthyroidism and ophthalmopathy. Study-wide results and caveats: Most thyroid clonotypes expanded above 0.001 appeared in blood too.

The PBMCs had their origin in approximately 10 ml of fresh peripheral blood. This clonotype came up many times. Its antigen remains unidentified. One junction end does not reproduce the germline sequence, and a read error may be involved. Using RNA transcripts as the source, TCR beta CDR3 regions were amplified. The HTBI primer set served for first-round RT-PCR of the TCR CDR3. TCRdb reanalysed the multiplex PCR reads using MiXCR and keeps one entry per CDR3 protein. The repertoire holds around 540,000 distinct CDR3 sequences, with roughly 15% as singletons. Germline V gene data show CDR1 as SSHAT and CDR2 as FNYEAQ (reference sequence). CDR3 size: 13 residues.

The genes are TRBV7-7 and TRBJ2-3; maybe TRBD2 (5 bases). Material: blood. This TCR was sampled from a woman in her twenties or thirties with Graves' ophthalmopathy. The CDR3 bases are TGTGCTAGCAGTTTTATAGCGACAGATACGCAGTATTTT. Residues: CASSFIATDTQYF.